Shown below are 7 T cell receptor beta chains from a single sample sequenced in a study of T cell responses to AZD1222 COVID-19 vaccine. TCRdb keeps only in-frame clones here, not all; method: immunoSEQ multiplex PCR. The sample has about 120,000 clones; 70% to 90% are singletons. This specimen consisted of peripheral blood, obtained 28 days after the second AZD1222 dose. The receptors derive from an adult who received the AZD1222 COVID-19 vaccine.

This rearrangement joins TRBV6-5 to TRBJ2-5; 8 nucleotides align to TRBD1. The length of the CDR3 is 14 residues. Germline-derived CDR1 and CDR2 are MNHEY and SVGAGI. Losses at the gene ends were 8 bases for V and 7 bases for J; bases not matched to a gene: 12. The CDR3 reads CASLISRGTGTQYF. The CDR3 bases are TGTGCCAGCCTGATTTCTAGGGGGACAGGGACCCAGTACTTC.

This clone was picked up a small number of times. V usage is TRBV5-1 and J usage is TRBJ2-7; D is undetermined. V was cut by 9 bases and J by 1 base, with 17 bases left in between. In germline, CDR1 is SGHRS, CDR2 YFSETQ. This CDR3 has 14 amino acids. CDR3 sequence: CATSDGGESYEQYF. CDR3 DNA sequence: TGCGCCACCTCAGACGGTGGTGAGTCCTACGAGCAGTACTTC.

V usage is TRBV19 and J usage is TRBJ2-7, with 8 nucleotides matching TRBD2. The ends lost 3 bases at V and 2 bases at J; junction bases unmatched: 6. This CDR3 is 15 amino acids long. The germline CDR1 and CDR2 sequences are LNHDA and SQIVND (reference sequence). Here the CDR3 reads CASSIQAGVPYEQYF. For the CDR3, the DNA is TGTGCCAGTAGTATCCAAGCGGGGGTTCCCTACGAGCAGTACTTC. Combining the CDR3 with reference TRBV19 and TRBJ2-7 gives the whole variable domain DGGITQSPKYLFRKEGQNVTLSCEQNLNHDAMYWYRQDPGQGLRLIYYSQIVNDFQKGDIAEGYSVSREKKESFPLTVTSAQKNPTAFYLCASSIQAGVPYEQYFGPGTRLTVT.

Concerning this clone itself: Other DNA sequences in the same sample also yield this CDR3. The chain recombines TRBV3-1 (or the pseudogene TRBV3-2) with TRBJ1-1, with D possibly TRBD1 on 6 matching bases. Per the germline V gene, CDR1 is LGHDT and CDR2 is YNNKEL (reference sequence). The CDR3 is 13 residues long. V was trimmed by 4 bases and J by 5 bases, leaving 11 bases between them. CDR3 amino acids: CASSRGGRTEAFF. The CDR3 DNA is TGTGCCAGCAGCCGGGGGGGCCGGACTGAAGCTTTCTTT.

The chain links TRBV7-2 to TRBJ2-7, with D possibly being TRBD2 (6 bases). Trimming stripped 1 base from V and 7 bases from J, with 17 bases between. Germline CDR1 is SGHTA and CDR2 is FQGNSA. The CDR3 spans 15 residues. The CDR3 DNA follows: TGTGCCAGCAGCTTAGAGCGGGTGTACCCGCCGGAGCAGTACTTC. This encodes CASSLERVYPPEQYF.

This clone has only one observation. The rearrangement joins TRBV7-2 to TRBJ2-3, with TRBD1 identical over 11 bases. The J segment lost 4 bases and the V segment lost 4 bases, leaving 4 bases of the junction unmatched. CDR1 and CDR2 from the germline V gene are SGHTA and FQGNSA. The CDR3 totals 15 residues. The CDR3 DNA follows: TGTGCCAGCAGCTGGATGGGACAGGGGGCAGATACGCAGTATTTT. Protein sequence: CASSWMGQGADTQYF.

The chain uses TRBV11-2 and TRBJ2-7; D is unresolved. This CDR3 region has 15 residues. In germline, CDR1 is SGHAT, CDR2 FQNNGV. Trimming removed 2 bases from V and 3 bases from J, with 14 bases in between. The CDR3 coding sequence is TGTGCCAGCAGCTTATTCTATGGGCAGGTCTACGAGCAGTACTTC. Protein sequence: CASSLFYGQVYEQYF.